This entry lists 30 T cell receptor beta chains sequenced from one sample in a study of early T cells in non-severe SARS-CoV-2 infection. In TCRdb, the 5' RACE reads were re-called with MiXCR into one record per CDR3 protein. This sample has 70,000 to 85,000 distinct CDR3 sequences; roughly an eighth occur once, and the top ten carry roughly 5.5%. The sample comprised whole blood. The receptors stem from an adult who was a healthcare worker with PCR-confirmed SARS-CoV-2 infection or an uninfected control (not recorded which).

This clonotype was observed at least ten times. The chain carries TRBV6-5 and TRBJ1-1; 8 bases are shared with TRBD1. The trim removed 6 bases at V and 6 bases at J, leaving 9 bases unmatched. Germline CDR1 and CDR2: MNHEY and SVGAGI. This CDR3 is 14 amino acids long. CDR3 residues: CASREDRVIAEAFF. The CDR3 DNA reads as TGTGCCAGCAGGGAGGACAGGGTGATAGCTGAAGCTTTCTTT.

The V and J genes are TRBV7-2 and TRBJ2-5; no definite D call. Trimming left V 1 base short and J 1 base short, with 7 bases between. CDR3 length: 14 residues. Germline CDR1 is SGHTA and CDR2 is FQGNSA. The CDR3 spells CASSLEWAQETQYF. The CDR3 DNA is TGTGCCAGCAGCTTAGAATGGGCCCAAGAGACCCAGTACTTC.

The chain uses TRBV7-6 and TRBJ1-6, with D unclear. V was shortened by 4 bases and J by 8 bases, with 18 bases between the two germline ends. CDR1 is SGHVS, CDR2 FNYEAQ, per germline. CDR3 length: 16 residues. The CDR3 loop reads CASSSSGRTGYSPLHF. CDR3 bases: TGTGCCAGCAGCTCGTCGGGCAGGACGGGATATTCACCCCTCCACTTT.

The chain uses TRBV20-1 and TRBJ2-3; D uncertain. Trimming removed 3 bases at V and 0 bases at J, with 10 bases between. This CDR3 has 14 amino acids. CDR1 is DFQATT and CDR2 is SNEGSKA in the germline V gene (reference sequence). The CDR3 DNA reads TGCAGTGCTAGCCGTGTGACTAGCACAGATACGCAGTATTTT. It specifies CSASRVTSTDTQYF.

The chain links TRBV29-1 to TRBJ2-7; 9 positions agree with TRBD1. CDR3 length: 16 amino acids. The germline gives CDR1 SQVTM, CDR2 ANQGSEA. V was clipped by 3 bases and J by 0 bases; unmatched bases: 9. Here the CDR3 DNA reads TGCAGCGTTGATGAAACCGGACAGGGGACCTCCTACGAGCAGTACTTC. The encoded protein is CSVDETGQGTSYEQYF.

This chain connects TRBV27 to TRBJ2-3; either TRBD1 or TRBD2 may supply D (5 bases each). The germline CDR1 and CDR2 sequences are MNHEY and SMNVEV (reference sequence). The CDR3 contains 14 residues. The V end lost 6 bases, the J end lost 3 bases, and 13 bases lay between the germline ends. The DNA of the CDR3 is TGTGCCAGCAGAGCCGGGTGGGGGACAGATACGCAGTATTTT. Its translation is CASRAGWGTDTQYF.

The sample holds many counts of this clonotype. The rearrangement uses TRBV3-1 and TRBJ1-1; weak D call: TRBD1 (6 bases). V lost 4 bases and J lost 1, with 13 bases in between. CDR3 size: 15 residues. From germline, CDR1 is LGHDT and CDR2 YNNKEL (reference sequence). The CDR3: CASSPGHMWNTEAFF. Written as DNA, the CDR3 is TGTGCCAGCAGCCCGGGACACATGTGGAACACTGAAGCTTTCTTT.

This chain uses TRBV5-1 with TRBJ1-1; weak D call: TRBD1 (5 bases). In germline, CDR1 is SGHRS, CDR2 YFSETQ. The CDR3 consists of 13 residues. Trimming took off 4 bases at V and 3 bases at J, with 10 bases between the two ends. The CDR3 sequence is CASSQGFDTEAFF. The DNA of the CDR3 is TGCGCCAGCAGCCAGGGATTTGACACTGAAGCTTTCTTT.

This clonotype was detected many times. This chain uses TRBV6-1 with TRBJ1-3, with D perhaps matching TRBD1 (6 bases). The germline V and J ends were trimmed by 8 bases and 3 bases, with 17 bases remaining between them. CDR1 MNHNS and CDR2 SASEGT come from the germline V gene. CDR3 size: 15 residues. The CDR3 spells CASSPMTGDGNTIYF. The CDR3 DNA reads TGTGCCAGCTCCCCTATGACAGGCGATGGAAACACCATATATTTT.

V and J are TRBV7-8 and TRBJ2-7; D not certain. Trimming stripped 5 bases from V and 2 bases from J, with 13 bases between. The CDR3 extends over 14 amino acids. CDR1 and CDR2 from the germline V gene are SGHVS and FQNEAQ. The CDR3 DNA reads as TGTGCCAGCAGCCTGTCAGGTAGAGCCTACGAGCAGTACTTC. Its protein is CASSLSGRAYEQYF.

This clonotype was counted ten times or more. The chain uses TRBV20-1 and TRBJ2-3; 10 bases are shared with TRBD2. The CDR3 is made up of 17 amino acids. V shed 0 bases and J 3 bases; nucleotides not matched to a gene: 9. Germline V CDR1 and CDR2: DFQATT, SNEGSKA (reference sequence). CDR3 DNA: TGCAGTGCTAGAGATCCAATCCTTAGCGGGGGGACAGATACGCAGTATTTT. Protein sequence: CSARDPILSGGTDTQYF.

Ten or more counts support this clonotype. The genes are TRBV6-2 or TRBV6-3 and TRBJ1-2, with D uncertain. The CDR3 sequence is 13 residues long. Germline CDR1 reads MNHEY; CDR2 reads SVGEGT. The V gene lost 5 bases and the J gene lost 4 bases, with 11 bases spanning the gap. CDR3: CASSIGRSYGYTF. CDR3 bases: TGTGCCAGCAGTATCGGGCGGTCCTATGGCTACACCTTC.

The gene calls are TRBV7-9 and TRBJ1-4; no clear D gene. Per the germline V gene, CDR1 is SEHNR and CDR2 is FQNEAQ (reference sequence). Trimming pared 1 base from V and 4 bases from J, leaving 4 bases between. This CDR3 has 13 amino acids. The CDR3 sequence: CASSLGDNEKLFF. In DNA form, the CDR3 reads TGTGCCAGCAGCTTAGGCGATAATGAAAAACTGTTTTTT.

This clonotype has at least ten counts. The chain combines TRBV7-9 with TRBJ2-6; TRBD1 is a possible D gene (6 bases). This CDR3 has 17 residues. CDR1 and CDR2 (germline): SEHNR, FQNEAQ (reference sequence). V was trimmed by 2 bases and J by 0 bases, leaving 11 bases between them. CDR3 sequence reads: CASSLQGTVSGANVLTF. The DNA for the CDR3 is TGTGCCAGCAGCTTACAGGGGACCGTCTCTGGGGCCAACGTCCTGACTTTC.

The V gene is TRBV7-2, the J gene TRBJ1-1, with TRBD1 matching 10 bases. The V and J ends lost 5 bases and 6 bases, in that order; junction bases with no gene match: 12. Germline values: CDR1 SGHTA, CDR2 FQGNSA. The CDR3 extends over 16 amino acids. DNA for the CDR3: TGTGCCAGCAGCCCAAACCCGACAGGGGGCAGAGCTGAAGCTTTCTTT. As protein: CASSPNPTGGRAEAFF.

This chain joins TRBV4-1 and TRBJ2-7, with D tentatively TRBD1 (5 bases). This CDR3 has 14 residues. CDR1 MGHRA and CDR2 YSYEKL come from the germline V gene. Trimming took 0 bases from V and 1 from J, leaving 7 bases between them. Here the CDR3 DNA reads TGCGCCAGCAGCCAAGACGCAGGGTCCTACGAGCAGTACTTC. Its translation: CASSQDAGSYEQYF.

The V and J genes are TRBV27 and TRBJ1-4; 11 bases align to TRBD1. The CDR3 is 15 residues long. Trimming at V came to 3 bases and at J to 8 bases, leaving 5 bases not matched to a gene. CDR1 is MNHEY, CDR2 SMNVEV, per germline (reference sequence). As DNA, the CDR3 is TGTGCCAGCAGTTTCGCCGGGACAGGGGGAGAAAAACTGTTTTTT. Protein: CASSFAGTGGEKLFF.

Ten or more counts support this clonotype. The V gene is TRBV19, the J gene TRBJ1-5, with 7 bases matching TRBD1. The CDR3 covers 16 residues. V gave up 1 base and J gave up 2 bases; unmatched junction bases: 5. Germline CDR1 LNHDA, CDR2 SQIVND (reference sequence). This CDR3 is CASSIGTGRGNQPQHF. CDR3 sequence (DNA): TGTGCCAGTAGTATAGGGACAGGTCGGGGCAATCAGCCCCAGCATTTT.

This clonotype has ten or more counts. V is TRBV29-1 and J is TRBJ1-1, with a possible D match to TRBD1 (5 bases). Germline loops: CDR1 SQVTM, CDR2 ANQGSEA. V lost 7 bases to trimming and J lost 1 base, with 22 bases between them. This CDR3 spans 16 amino acids. CDR3 nucleotide sequence: TGCAGCGCTGGCTCAGAGGCGGGGGTCCGGAACACTGAAGCTTTCTTT. Protein product: CSAGSEAGVRNTEAFF.

There are a few counts of this clonotype. V and J are TRBV24-1 and TRBJ2-3, with TRBD1 matching 8 bases. Germline V gene lookup returns CDR1 KGHDR and CDR2 SFDVKD. This CDR3 is 16 amino acids long. The V segment lost 3 bases and the J segment 3 bases; nucleotides outside the gene matches: 7. CDR3 residues: CATSDRTGIGTDTQYF. CDR3 coding DNA: TGTGCCACCAGTGATAGGACAGGGATAGGGACAGATACGCAGTATTTT.

Points on this clonotype: The conserved phenylalanine or tryptophan is not found at the CDR3 terminus, so this likely reflects a read error. The chain links TRBV2 to TRBJ2-7; D is perhaps TRBD2 (6 bases). Germline CDR1 SNHLY, CDR2 FYNNEI. The CDR3 contains 13 residues. Trimming took 6 bases from V and 8 from J, leaving 17 bases between them. The CDR3 DNA reads TGTGCCAGCAGGGGGGGACGGACTAACCAGCAGTACTAC. This sequence encodes CASRGGRTNQQYY.

The chain couples TRBV12-3 or TRBV12-4 to TRBJ2-1, with 10 bases matching TRBD1. Trimming at V came to 6 bases and at J to 4 bases, leaving 6 bases not matched to a gene. This CDR3 comprises 15 residues. The DNA of the CDR3 is TGTGCCAGCAGATCCGGGACAGGGGCTTACAATGAGCAGTTCTTC. Translating it yields CASRSGTGAYNEQFF.

This clonotype was counted ten times or more. This sequence joins TRBV5-6 and TRBJ1-1, with D unclear. Per the germline V gene, CDR1 is SGHDT and CDR2 is YYEEEE. The CDR3 sequence is 15 residues long. V was pared by 4 bases and J by 2 bases, with 15 bases between. The CDR3 DNA follows: TGTGCCAGCAGCCACCAAGTTGGGGAAAACACTGAAGCTTTCTTT. Protein: CASSHQVGENTEAFF.

This clonotype has only one observation. The chain has TRBV28 and TRBJ2-1, with D perhaps TRBD1 (6 bases). The CDR3 is 15 residues long. Germline V lookup: CDR1 MDHEN, CDR2 SYDVKM. Trimming left V 2 bases short and J 5 bases short, with 13 bases between. The CDR3, as DNA: TGTGCCAGCAGTTTAATGAGGGGGAAAAACAATGAGCAGTTCTTC. This gives the protein CASSLMRGKNNEQFF.

In this sample, this clonotype turned up a few times. This chain links TRBV27 with TRBJ1-2; possibly TRBD1 for D (5 bases). The CDR3 loop spans 14 amino acids. Germline V gives CDR1 MNHEY, CDR2 SMNVEV (reference sequence). The V and J ends lost 8 bases and 3 bases respectively, with 16 bases between them. CDR3 protein: CASRKQVLDYGYTF. Here the CDR3 DNA reads TGTGCCAGCCGGAAACAGGTTCTTGACTATGGCTACACCTTC.

This clonotype has only a few counts. The chain joins TRBV25-1 to TRBJ2-1; TRBD1 might be the D (5 bases). This CDR3 spans 14 amino acids. The V end was cut by 2 bases, the J end by 7 bases, with 12 bases between. The germline CDR1 and CDR2 sequences are MGHDK and SYGVNS. CDR3 amino acids: CASSEKGSSNEQFF. The CDR3 coding sequence is TGTGCCAGCAGTGAAAAGGGGTCTAGTAATGAGCAGTTCTTC.

This sequence joins TRBV6-2 or TRBV6-3 and TRBJ2-3, with a weak D call TRBD2 (7 bases). The V and J ends lost 7 bases and 2 bases respectively, with 16 bases between them. CDR1 and CDR2 (germline): MNHEY, SVGEGT. The CDR3 sequence is 15 residues long. The CDR3 reads CASTPAGAYTDTQYF. The CDR3, as DNA: TGTGCCAGCACCCCCGCGGGGGCCTACACAGATACGCAGTATTTT.

This clonotype has more than one count but fewer than ten. The rearrangement joins TRBV9 to TRBJ2-7, with 8 bases lining up with TRBD2. The ends lost 2 bases at V and 6 bases at J; junction bases unmatched: 7. This CDR3 has 14 amino acids. CDR1 and CDR2 (germline): SGDLS, YYNGEE. This CDR3 reads CASSVIALAGEQYF. The CDR3 nucleotides read TGTGCCAGCAGCGTGATAGCCCTAGCGGGCGAGCAGTACTTC.

This clonotype turned up a few times. The V call is TRBV20-1, the J call TRBJ2-7; D gene unclear. Germline V lookup: CDR1 DFQATT, CDR2 SNEGSKA (reference sequence). V was shortened by 5 bases and J by 6 bases, with 11 bases between the two germline ends. CDR3 length equals 11 residues. The CDR3 spells CSALYRVEQYF. CDR3 nucleotides: TGCAGTGCTCTATATCGAGTCGAGCAGTACTTC.

V is TRBV28 and J is TRBJ2-2, with D uncertain. Germline loops: CDR1 MDHEN, CDR2 SYDVKM. This CDR3 is 16 amino acids long. V was pared by 4 bases and J by 3 bases, with 15 bases between. DNA for the CDR3: TGTGCCAGCAGTTCCGCGGCTAGTCCTCACACCGGGGAGCTGTTTTTT. The encoded protein is CASSSAASPHTGELFF.